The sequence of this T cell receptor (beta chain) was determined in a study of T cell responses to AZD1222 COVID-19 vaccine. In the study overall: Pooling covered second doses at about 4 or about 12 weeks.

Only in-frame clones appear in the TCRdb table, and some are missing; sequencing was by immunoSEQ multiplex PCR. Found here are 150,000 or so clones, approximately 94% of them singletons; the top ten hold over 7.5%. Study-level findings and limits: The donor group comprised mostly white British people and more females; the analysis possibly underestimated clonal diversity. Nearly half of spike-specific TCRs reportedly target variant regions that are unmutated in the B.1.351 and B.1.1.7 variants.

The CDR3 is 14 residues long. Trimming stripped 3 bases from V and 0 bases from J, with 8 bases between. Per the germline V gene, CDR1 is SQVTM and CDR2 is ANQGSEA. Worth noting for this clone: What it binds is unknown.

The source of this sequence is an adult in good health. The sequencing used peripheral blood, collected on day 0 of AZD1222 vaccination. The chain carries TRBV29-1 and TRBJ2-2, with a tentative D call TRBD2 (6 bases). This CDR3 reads CSVDGGTNTGELFF. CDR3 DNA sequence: TGCAGCGTTGATGGGGGGACGAACACCGGGGAGCTGTTTTTT.